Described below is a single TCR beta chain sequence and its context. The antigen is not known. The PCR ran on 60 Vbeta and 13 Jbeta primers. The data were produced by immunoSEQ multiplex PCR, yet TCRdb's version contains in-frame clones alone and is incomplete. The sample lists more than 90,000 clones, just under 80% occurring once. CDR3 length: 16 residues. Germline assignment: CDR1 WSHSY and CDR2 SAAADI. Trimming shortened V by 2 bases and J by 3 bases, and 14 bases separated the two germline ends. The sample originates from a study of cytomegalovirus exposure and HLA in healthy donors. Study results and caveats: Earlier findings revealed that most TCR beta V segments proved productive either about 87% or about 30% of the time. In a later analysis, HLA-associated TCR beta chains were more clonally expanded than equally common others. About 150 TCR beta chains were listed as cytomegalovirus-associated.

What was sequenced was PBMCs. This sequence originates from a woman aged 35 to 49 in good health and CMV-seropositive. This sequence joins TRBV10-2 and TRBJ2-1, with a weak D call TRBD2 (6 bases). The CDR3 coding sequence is TGCGCCAGCAGTGAGGGATTTGGGCGGGGCTACAATGAGCAGTTCTTC. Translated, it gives CASSEGFGRGYNEQFF.